The 5 T cell receptor beta chains presented below share a single source sample, sequenced in a study of response to subunit inactivated influenza vaccine. TCRdb passed the RT-PCR reads through MiXCR, listing each CDR3 protein once. The sample has more than 150,000 distinct CDR3 sequences, around 9.2% seen once. The material was non-naive T cells sorted from PBMCs, obtained on the day of vaccination. The receptor source for this set is a man aged 50-60 years who received an inactivated influenza vaccine.

The table lists this clonotype with many counts. This chain connects TRBV28 to TRBJ2-7; D is possibly TRBD1 (5 bases). Trimming took off 3 bases at V and 0 bases at J, with 9 bases between the two ends. This CDR3 has 14 amino acids. CDR1 is MDHEN, CDR2 SYDVKM, per germline. CDR3 in amino acids: CASSLLDTSYEQYF. The CDR3 DNA is TGTGCCAGCAGTTTGTTGGACACCTCCTACGAGCAGTACTTC.

The chain links TRBV12-3 or TRBV12-4 to TRBJ1-6, with 8 bases identical to TRBD1. The CDR3 is 16 residues long. V gave up 4 bases and J gave up 7 bases; unmatched junction bases: 9. This CDR3 is CASSSTGGGVNSPLHF. Here the CDR3 DNA reads TGTGCCAGCAGTTCAACAGGGGGTGGGGTAAATTCACCCCTCCACTTT.

The V and J genes are TRBV20-1 and TRBJ2-1; 12 bases are a match to TRBD2. The germline CDR1 and CDR2 sequences are DFQATT and SNEGSKA (reference sequence). The CDR3 consists of 14 residues. V lost 1 base and J lost 8; bases outside the gene matches: 3. For the CDR3, the DNA is TGCAGTGCTAGAGGACTAGCGGGAGTCCATGAGCAGTTCTTC. Protein: CSARGLAGVHEQFF.

V gene TRBV5-1 combines with J gene TRBJ2-1, with D uncertain. The V end lost 0 bases, the J end lost 6 bases, and 7 bases lay between the germline ends. There are 13 residues in the CDR3. Germline CDR1 SGHRS, CDR2 YFSETQ. The DNA for the CDR3 is TGCGCCAGCAGCTTGGGGAACACCAATGAGCAGTTCTTC. As protein: CASSLGNTNEQFF.

In this sample, this clonotype turned up a few times. J is TRBJ2-7 and V is TRBV29-1; a possible D gene is TRBD2 (5 bases). The CDR3 spans 12 residues. Germline values: CDR1 SQVTM, CDR2 ANQGSEA. Trimming stripped 6 bases from V and 4 bases from J, with 13 bases between. The DNA of the CDR3 is TGCAGCGTCCTAAGAGGGTATTACGAGCAGTACTTC. Protein sequence: CSVLRGYYEQYF.